This TCR beta chain was obtained from a study of blood T cell repertoires in COVID-19. Whole-study context: Material from acute and convalescent COVID-19 was sourced from the United States, Italy and Spain. The analysed material was cDNA or gDNA that came from T cells, B-cell-depleted T cells, or PBMCs.

Germline lookup yields CDR1 GTSNPN and CDR2 SVGIG (reference sequence). This CDR3 region has 15 residues. The ends were cut back, 0 bases at V and 4 bases at J, with 14 bases in the middle. As originally analysed: For nucleated cells, counts were estimated from reference gene primer amplification. Repertoires were generated with immunoSEQ multiplex PCR, while TCRdb's copy carries only in-frame clones and drops some. The V and J calls and the clone size are those of that table, but D and trimming were determined from the DNA. The sample has 100,000 or so clones; roughly 92% are singletons. Patients in Seattle were enrolled during active infection, then followed longitudinally.

The chain employs TRBV30 and TRBJ2-3; D might be TRBD2 (5 bases). The sequenced sample was peripheral blood. This receptor was taken from a woman aged 45-60 years with COVID-19, enrolled during active disease. The chain's CDR3 is CAWSVTLAGPDTQYF. In nucleotides, the CDR3 is TGTGCCTGGAGTGTAACGCTAGCTGGTCCAGATACGCAGTATTTT.